This paragraph reports one T cell receptor beta chain. Antigen unknown. The data were obtained in a study of glioma-infiltrating T cells after dendritic cell vaccination. Notes on the study in general: Complete blood and tumor specimen sets were limited to few patients.

Selection required adequate fresh-frozen tumor tissue plus more than two years' survival data. This CDR3 comprises 17 residues. Germline V gene sequence: CDR1 SGHTS, CDR2 YDEGEE. V dropped 0 bases and J dropped 1; count of bases not matched to a gene: 3. Clones were read by immunoSEQ multiplex PCR, and TCRdb kept only the in-frame ones, dropping some. The table records around 32,000 clones, more than 85% of them present only once. This sequence was found in a human donor with glioblastoma. The source was blood, collected before dendritic cell vaccination. The chain links TRBV5-8 to TRBJ2-6, with 8 bases lining up with TRBD2. CDR3 DNA sequence: TGTGCCAGCAGCTTGGCGGGGGGGCGTTCTGGGGCCAACGTCCTGACTTTC. Protein: CASSLAGGRSGANVLTF. Full variable domain (rest looked up from reference TRBV5-8 and TRBJ2-6): EAGVTQSPTHLIKTRGQQATLRCSPISGHTSVYWYQQALGLGLQFLLWYDEGEERNRGNFPPRFSGRQFPNYSSELNVNALELEDSALYLCASSLAGGRSGANVLTFGAGSRLTVL.